These T cell receptor beta chains were read from a single sample in a study of OX40 agonist ivuxolimab in advanced cancers. The protocol was immunoSEQ multiplex PCR, while the TCRdb copy is restricted to in-frame clones and leaves out a portion. The sample contains about 18,000 clones, about nine tenths of which appear only once. Sequenced here: CD4+ or CD8+ T cells sorted from blood, sampled in a trial of the OX40 agonist ivuxolimab. Receptors originate from an adult with an advanced solid tumor such as melanoma, head and neck, liver or kidney cancer. The CDR3 runs from the conserved cysteine through the conserved F or W. The D gene is left open where the match is weak. Clone size is given for some rows only: seen once, a few or many times, or a class if the clone is expanded.

D	J	V	size	DNA	CDR3
-	TRBJ2-3	TRBV6-6	once	TGTGCCAGCAGTTCTACTCCCACAGATACGCAGTATTTT	CASSSTPTDTQYF
TRBD1	TRBJ2-7	TRBV5-6	-	TGTGCCAGCAGCTCAGGGGGCAACGAGCAGTACTTC	CASSSGGNEQYF
TRBD2	TRBJ2-7	TRBV27	-	TGTGCCAGCAGTTTCATAGCGGGAGGGAACTACGAGCAGTACTTC	CASSFIAGGNYEQYF
TRBD2	TRBJ2-1	TRBV5-6	-	TGTGCCAGCAGCTTGGGTAGCGGGAACTACAATGAGCAGTTCTTC	CASSLGSGNYNEQFF
TRBD1	TRBJ2-3	TRBV18	once	TGTGCCAGCTCCACAGGGGGTTATAGCACAGATACGCAGTATTTT	CASSTGGYSTDTQYF
TRBD2	TRBJ2-2	TRBV10-3	-	TGTGCCATCAGTGAGTCGACGGCGGGAGGGCTGTTTGCCGGGGAGCTGTTTTTT	CAISESTAGGLFAGELFF
-	TRBJ2-7	TRBV2	-	TGTGCCAGCAGCGAGCGAGGGTACGAGCAGTACTTC	CASSERGYEQYF
TRBD1	TRBJ1-2	TRBV6-6	few	TGTGCCAGCAGCGGGGGACAGGGTGCCCATGTCTACACCTTC	CASSGGQGAHVYTF
-	TRBJ1-4	TRBV29-1	-	TGCAGCGTCCTGGACGGTGCTAATGAAAAACTGTTTTTT	CSVLDGANEKLFF
-	TRBJ1-3	TRBV9	-	TGTGCCAGCAGCGTAGGACAGTCAGTCTCTGGAAACACCATATATTTT	CASSVGQSVSGNTIYF
-	TRBJ2-1	TRBV2	-	TGTGCCAGCAGTGAAGGGACCTACAATGAGCAGTTCTTC	CASSEGTYNEQFF